Listed here are 23 T cell receptor beta chains from one sample, sequenced in a study of CD8+ T cells in alopecia areata. Sequencing relied on a cDNA template that was reverse transcribed from extracted RNA. Sequenced by immunoSEQ multiplex PCR; TCRdb stores in-frame clones only, minus some. The table lists roughly 250,000 clones, around 67% of them singletons, with under 1.5% in the top ten. Sample: CD4+ T cells sorted from blood, taken at week 0. The receptors here all came from a human donor with alopecia areata.

In this sample, this clone turned up a few times. The chain combines TRBV19 with TRBJ2-7; perhaps TRBD2 as D (6 bases). This CDR3 is built from 14 residues. Trimming took off 5 bases at V and 3 bases at J, with 14 bases between the two ends. The V gene's germline CDR1 is LNHDA and CDR2 SQIVND (reference sequence). The CDR3 coding sequence is TGTGCCAGTAGTCCCCGCGGAGGGAACTACGAGCAGTACTTC. Translated, it gives CASSPRGGNYEQYF. The full variable domain, with the rest looked up from reference TRBV19 and TRBJ2-7, is DGGITQSPKYLFRKEGQNVTLSCEQNLNHDAMYWYRQDPGQGLRLIYYSQIVNDFQKGDIAEGYSVSREKKESFPLTVTSAQKNPTAFYLCASSPRGGNYEQYFGPGTRLTVT.

The chain combines TRBV30 with TRBJ1-6; D is uncertain. Germline values: CDR1 GTSNPN, CDR2 SVGIG (reference sequence). V was cut by 1 base and J by 7 bases, with 8 bases left in between. The CDR3 runs to 13 residues. This CDR3 is CAWSGDKNSPLHF. The CDR3 coding sequence is TGTGCCTGGAGTGGTGACAAGAATTCACCCCTCCACTTT.

The genes are TRBV30 and TRBJ1-2, with 7 bases matching TRBD1. With V trimmed by 5 bases and J by 2 bases, 2 bases remained unmatched. The CDR3 is made up of 12 amino acids. In germline, CDR1 is GTSNPN, CDR2 SVGIG (reference sequence). CDR3 nucleotide sequence: TGTGCCTGGGGACAGGAAAACTATGGCTACACCTTC. Its translation: CAWGQENYGYTF.

Notes on this clone: The sample holds other DNA sequences that translate to the same CDR3. The V and J genes are TRBV9 and TRBJ1-1; perhaps TRBD1 as D (6 bases). Trimming took 1 base from V and 1 from J, leaving 8 bases between them. The CDR3 sequence is 14 residues long. CDR1 is SGDLS and CDR2 is YYNGEE in the germline V gene. CDR3 DNA sequence: TGTGCCAGCAGCGTAACAGGGCAGAACACTGAAGCTTTCTTT. Amino acid sequence: CASSVTGQNTEAFF.

This clone was counted once. The rearrangement joins TRBV7-3 to TRBJ2-7; D is ambiguous. Germline CDR1 is SGHTA and CDR2 is FQGTGA. The CDR3 runs to 15 residues. The V end was cut by 0 bases, the J end by 0 bases, with 9 bases between. The CDR3 DNA follows: TGTGCCAGCAGCTTAACCCCGGGCGGCTCCTACGAGCAGTACTTC. Amino acid sequence: CASSLTPGGSYEQYF.

The J gene is TRBJ1-5, the V gene TRBV23-1, with D unresolved. TRBV23-1 is classed as an ORF, of uncertain function. CDR3 size: 15 residues. Trimming shortened V by 8 bases and J by 0 bases, and 14 bases separated the two germline ends. The DNA for the CDR3 is TGCGCCAGCCGGAATCTTGGCATTAGCAATCAGCCCCAGCATTTT. It yields the protein CASRNLGISNQPQHF.

The CDR3: CASSLTGLAGAQETQYF. DNA for the CDR3: TGTGCCAGCAGCTTAACGGGACTAGCGGGAGCCCAAGAGACCCAGTACTTC. This sequence joins TRBV7-3 and TRBJ2-5, with TRBD2 identical over 14 bases. Germline-derived CDR1 and CDR2 are SGHTA and FQGTGA. V was pared by 0 bases and J by 1 base, with 1 base of the junction left unmatched. The CDR3 sequence is 17 residues long.

CDR3 region: CAIRREIGTDTQYF. The CDR3 DNA is TGTGCCATCAGGAGGGAGATTGGCACAGATACGCAGTATTTT. The rearrangement uses TRBV10-3 and TRBJ2-3, with a possible D match to TRBD2 (5 bases). V was trimmed by 6 bases and J by 1 base, leaving 11 bases between them. Looked up from germline, CDR1 is ENHRY and CDR2 is SYGVKD. The CDR3 totals 14 residues.

The rearrangement uses TRBV29-1 and TRBJ1-1; the D gene is possibly TRBD1 (6 bases). The V end was cut by 6 bases, the J end by 0 bases, with 11 bases between. The germline CDR1 and CDR2 sequences are SQVTM and ANQGSEA. This CDR3 has 13 residues. The CDR3 DNA reads TGCAGCGTCCGGGGGGCGATGAACACTGAAGCTTTCTTT. Translated: CSVRGAMNTEAFF.

The rearrangement uses TRBV5-1 and TRBJ2-5; D not resolved. This CDR3 has 12 residues. In germline, CDR1 is SGHRS, CDR2 YFSETQ. Deletions cut 0 bases from V and 5 bases from J, with 5 bases between. CDR3 residues: CASSLVLETQYF. The CDR3 DNA reads TGCGCCAGCAGCTTGGTTTTGGAGACCCAGTACTTC.

This rearrangement joins TRBV9 to TRBJ2-3; D not resolved. The V end lost 0 bases, the J end lost 3 bases, and 8 bases lay between the germline ends. This CDR3 contains 14 residues. Germline V gene lookup returns CDR1 SGDLS and CDR2 YYNGEE. CDR3 coding DNA: TGTGCCAGCAGCGTAGCGCCTAATACAGATACGCAGTATTTT. Protein: CASSVAPNTDTQYF.

The CDR3: CASSYRTEQETQYF. The CDR3 coding sequence is TGTGCCAGCAGTTACCGGACAGAGCAAGAGACCCAGTACTTC. This chain joins TRBV6-6 and TRBJ2-5; tentatively, D is TRBD1 (6 bases). Trimming removed 2 bases from V and 2 bases from J, with 9 bases in between. Germline V CDR1 and CDR2: MNHNY, SVGAGI (reference sequence). The CDR3 totals 14 residues.

This clone was found a few times. The CDR3 sequence: CSVEENRYF. CDR3 coding DNA: TGCAGCGTTGAAGAAAATCGGTATTTT. The rearrangement uses TRBV29-1 and TRBJ2-3; D remains unclear. Germline assignment: CDR1 SQVTM and CDR2 ANQGSEA. This CDR3 region has 9 residues. V lost 0 bases, J lost 14 bases, and 6 bases lay in between.

This chain uses TRBV15 with TRBJ2-6, with 7 bases aligning to TRBD1. The CDR3 spans 17 residues. Germline V CDR1 and CDR2: LNHNV, YYDKDF (reference sequence). The V segment lost 2 bases and the J segment 1 base; nucleotides outside the gene matches: 5. In nucleotides, the CDR3 is TGTGCCACCAGCAGATCCAGGACAGGATCTGGGGCCAACGTCCTGACTTTC. Translated: CATSRSRTGSGANVLTF.

The V and J genes are TRBV2 and TRBJ2-5; maybe TRBD1 (6 bases). The V gene's germline CDR1 is SNHLY and CDR2 FYNNEI. This CDR3 has 15 amino acids. The germline V and J ends were trimmed by 5 bases and 5 bases, with 18 bases remaining between them. This chain's CDR3 is CASSWGPRFTETQYF. DNA for the CDR3: TGTGCCAGCAGTTGGGGGCCCCGCTTTACGGAGACCCAGTACTTC.

Worth noting for this clone: The identical CDR3 is also encoded by other nucleotide sequences in the sample. The CDR3 sequence: CASSLNRGETQYF. As DNA, the CDR3 is TGCGCCAGCAGCCTGAACAGAGGAGAGACCCAGTACTTC. The genes are TRBV5-1 and TRBJ2-5; D remains unclear. CDR1 and CDR2 (germline): SGHRS, YFSETQ. The germline V and J ends were trimmed by 4 bases and 4 bases, with 11 bases remaining between them. CDR3 length equals 13 residues.

The chain is built from TRBV10-3 and TRBJ1-6; D is undetermined. The V gene lost 8 bases and the J gene lost 7 bases, with 6 bases spanning the gap. The CDR3 runs to 11 residues. Germline CDR1 reads ENHRY; CDR2 reads SYGVKD. This chain's CDR3 is CAIGRNSPLHF. The CDR3 nucleotides read TGTGCCATCGGGCGAAATTCACCCCTCCACTTT.

The V gene is TRBV7-2, the J gene TRBJ2-5; 11 bases match TRBD2. V gave up 5 bases and J gave up 3 bases; unmatched junction bases: 14. CDR3 length: 18 residues. Germline V gene lookup returns CDR1 SGHTA and CDR2 FQGNSA. In nucleotides, the CDR3 is TGTGCCAGCAGCCGAGGACTAGCGGGTCCATTCGTGAAAGAGACCCAGTACTTC. Its protein is CASSRGLAGPFVKETQYF.

This clone has just a few counts. The chain employs TRBV29-1 and TRBJ2-3; 10 nucleotides align to TRBD1. CDR3 length: 14 residues. Per germline, CDR1 SQVTM and CDR2 ANQGSEA. The V gene end was trimmed by 6 bases and the J gene end by 2 bases; junction bases not matched to a gene: 5. This CDR3 is CSVRDRGYTDTQYF. The CDR3, as DNA: TGCAGCGTACGGGACAGGGGCTACACAGATACGCAGTATTTT.

This chain connects TRBV18 to TRBJ1-1; D might be TRBD1 (6 bases). The CDR3 covers 15 residues. Germline lookup yields CDR1 KGHSH and CDR2 LQKENI. V was pared by 2 bases and J by 0 bases, with 10 bases between. The chain's CDR3 is CASSPVGGMNTEAFF. The CDR3 nucleotides read TGTGCCAGCTCACCAGTTGGGGGCATGAACACTGAAGCTTTCTTT.

In regard to this clone: This sample includes further DNA sequences coding for the same CDR3. The chain couples TRBV6-5 to TRBJ1-2; D perhaps matches TRBD1 (5 bases). Germline V gene data show CDR1 as MNHEY and CDR2 as SVGAGI. This CDR3 has 13 residues. V gave up 6 bases and J gave up 4 bases, with 12 bases separating them. In DNA, the CDR3 is TGTGCCAGCAGGACCGGGGCAAGCTATGGCTACACCTTC. Translating gives CASRTGASYGYTF.

CDR3 coding DNA: TGCGCCAGCAGCTTGCTAGCGGCAACTTACAATGAGCAGTTCTTC. Translating gives CASSLLAATYNEQFF. V is TRBV5-1 and J is TRBJ2-1; TRBD2 matches at 7 bases. Per germline, CDR1 SGHRS and CDR2 YFSETQ. Losses at the gene ends were 1 base for V and 4 bases for J; bases not matched to a gene: 5. The CDR3 loop spans 15 amino acids.

V gene TRBV29-1 combines with J gene TRBJ2-1, with D possibly TRBD1 on 6 matching bases. Germline V gene lookup returns CDR1 SQVTM and CDR2 ANQGSEA. The CDR3 totals 11 residues. Trimming pared 6 bases from V and 12 bases from J, leaving 15 bases between. The CDR3 DNA reads as TGCAGCGTAAGGGACACCCTGGGGCAGTTCTTC. Protein sequence: CSVRDTLGQFF.